Described below is a single T cell receptor beta chain sequence and its context. Authors' processing steps: Reference gene primer amplification gave estimated nucleated cell counts. Assay: immunoSEQ multiplex PCR; the TCRdb copy retains only in-frame clones and omits some. Clonal size and the V and J genes are those of that table, whereas D and trimming came from the DNA. The table has hundreds of thousands of clones, more than 75% seen once. The CDR3 is 18 amino acids. Germline V CDR1 and CDR2: SGHTA, FQGNSA. Trimming removed 1 base from V and 2 bases from J; junction bases left unmatched: 13. This specimen belongs to a study of blood T cell repertoires in COVID-19. Turning to the study itself: In each case, the material was cDNA or gDNA derived from T cells, B-cell-depleted T cells, or PBMCs.

The sequence came from an older woman in a cohort exposed to, infected with or recovered from COVID-19 (not recorded which). What was sequenced was PBMCs or T cells enriched from blood (not recorded which). The genes are TRBV7-2 and TRBJ2-5; TRBD2 aligns across 7 bases. CDR3 in DNA: TGTGCCAGCAGCTTAGACCCTCCTAGCGGCCTCCGACAAGAGACCCAGTACTTC. Translation gives CASSLDPPSGLRQETQYF.